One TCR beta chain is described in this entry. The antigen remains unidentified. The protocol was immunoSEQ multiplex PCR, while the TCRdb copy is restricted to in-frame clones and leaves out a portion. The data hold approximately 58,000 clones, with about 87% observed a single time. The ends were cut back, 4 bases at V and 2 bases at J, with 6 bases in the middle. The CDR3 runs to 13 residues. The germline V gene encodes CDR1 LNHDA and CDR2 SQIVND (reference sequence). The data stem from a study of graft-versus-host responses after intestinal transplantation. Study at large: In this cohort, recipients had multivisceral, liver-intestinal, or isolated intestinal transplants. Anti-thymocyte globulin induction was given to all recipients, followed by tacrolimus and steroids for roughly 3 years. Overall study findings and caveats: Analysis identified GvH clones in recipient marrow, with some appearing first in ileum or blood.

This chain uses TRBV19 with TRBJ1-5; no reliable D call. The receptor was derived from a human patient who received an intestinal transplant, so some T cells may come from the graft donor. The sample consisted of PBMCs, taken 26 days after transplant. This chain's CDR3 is CASSNSGNQPQHF. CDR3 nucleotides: TGTGCCAGTAGTAATTCCGGCAATCAGCCCCAGCATTTT.